The 7 T cell receptor beta chains reported below all come from one sample, sequenced in a study of beta chain features in type 1 diabetes. Expressed TCRB transcripts got sequenced, as all isolated RNA was reverse transcribed. TCRdb keeps only in-frame clones here, not all; method: immunoSEQ multiplex PCR. This table holds approximately 120,000 clones, 15% to 20% found once. These TCRs are of unknown antigen specificity. The study, taken as a whole, reports: Shortening that was moderate but significant affected the TCRB CDR3s of Type 1 diabetes patients in all four CD4+ subsets.

Sequenced input: central memory CD4+ T cells from blood. These receptors came from a young man with type 1 diabetes.

This clone was observed a handful of times. The rearrangement links TRBV30 to TRBJ1-2; D gene unclear. V dropped 0 bases and J dropped 8 bases, with 13 bases sitting between them. Per the germline V gene, CDR1 is GTSNPN and CDR2 is SVGIG (reference sequence). CDR3 length: 13 amino acids. CDR3 region: CAWSVLGYQGYTF. The CDR3 DNA reads TGTGCCTGGAGTGTATTGGGGTATCAGGGCTACACCTTC. Full variable domain (rest looked up from reference TRBV30 and TRBJ1-2): SQTIHQWPATLVQPVGSPLSLECTVEGTSNPNLYWYRQAAGRGLQLLFYSVGIGQISSEVPQNLSASRPQDRQFILSSKKLLLSDSGFYLCAWSVLGYQGYTFGSGTRLTVV.

This clone was detected only a few times. The chain carries TRBV7-2 and TRBJ2-3; 9 bases line up with TRBD2. In germline, CDR1 is SGHTA, CDR2 FQGNSA. The length of the CDR3 is 14 residues. With 5 bases clipped from V and 1 base from J, the junction kept 1 base outside the gene matches. CDR3 sequence: CASSPSGGTDTQYF. In DNA, the CDR3 is TGTGCCAGCAGCCCTAGCGGGGGCACAGATACGCAGTATTTT.

This chain's CDR3 is CSVEAGESGEQYF. The CDR3, as DNA: TGCAGCGTTGAAGCCGGGGAGAGCGGGGAGCAGTACTTC. The chain combines TRBV29-1 with TRBJ2-7, with D maybe TRBD2 (6 bases). V dropped 1 base and J dropped 7 bases, with 14 bases sitting between them. Per the germline V gene, CDR1 is SQVTM and CDR2 is ANQGSEA. This CDR3 spans 13 amino acids.

This clone has a handful of counts. V is TRBV29-1 and J is TRBJ2-7; D is unclear. The germline gives CDR1 SQVTM, CDR2 ANQGSEA. CDR3 length: 14 residues. Deletions cut 4 bases from V and 1 base from J, with 14 bases between. Written as DNA, the CDR3 is TGCAGCGTTGTAACGTCAGTAGAATCCTACGAGCAGTACTTC. As protein: CSVVTSVESYEQYF.

Many counts were recorded for this clone. V and J are TRBV29-1 and TRBJ1-1; TRBD1 is a possible D gene (6 bases). Between the trimmed V and J ends, which lost 3 bases and 1 base, there was a span of 15 bases. The CDR3 totals 15 residues. Looked up from germline, CDR1 is SQVTM and CDR2 is ANQGSEA. The CDR3 DNA reads as TGCAGCGTTGATGGTTTCAAGGGACAGAACACTGAAGCTTTCTTT. Translated: CSVDGFKGQNTEAFF.

CDR3 bases: TGTGCCAGCAGCCGAGGACTAGCGGGTGAGCAGTACTTC. Encoded protein: CASSRGLAGEQYF. The rearrangement links TRBV7-6 to TRBJ2-7; 11 positions match TRBD2. J gave up 7 bases and V 5 bases, and 4 bases lay outside the gene matches. This CDR3 contains 13 residues. Germline values: CDR1 SGHVS, CDR2 FNYEAQ.

This clone came up a few times. DNA of the CDR3: TGCAGCGTTCGGCGGGGACAGGGGGCGCATACGGCCCCCACAGATACGCAGTATTTT. Its translation is CSVRRGQGAHTAPTDTQYF. The rearrangement uses TRBV29-1 and TRBJ2-3, with 12 bases identical to TRBD1. V was clipped by 5 bases and J by 2 bases; unmatched bases: 17. Germline V CDR1 and CDR2: SQVTM, ANQGSEA. The CDR3 is made up of 19 amino acids.